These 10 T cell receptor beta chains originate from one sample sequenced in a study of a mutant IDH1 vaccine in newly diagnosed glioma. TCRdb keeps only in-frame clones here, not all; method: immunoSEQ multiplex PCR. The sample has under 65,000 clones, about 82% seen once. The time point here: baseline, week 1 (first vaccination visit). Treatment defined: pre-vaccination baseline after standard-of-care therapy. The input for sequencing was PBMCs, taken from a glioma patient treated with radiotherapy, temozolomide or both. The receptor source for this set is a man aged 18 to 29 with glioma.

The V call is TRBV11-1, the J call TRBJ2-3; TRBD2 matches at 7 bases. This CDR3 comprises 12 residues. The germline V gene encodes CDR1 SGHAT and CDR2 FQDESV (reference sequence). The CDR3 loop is CAARENTDTQYF. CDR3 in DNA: TGTGCTGCGCGGGAGAATACAGATACGCAGTATTTT.

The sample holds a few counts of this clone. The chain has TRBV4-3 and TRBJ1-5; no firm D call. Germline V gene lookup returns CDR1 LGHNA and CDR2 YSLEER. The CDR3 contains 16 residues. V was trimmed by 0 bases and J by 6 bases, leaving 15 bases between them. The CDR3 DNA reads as TGCGCCAGCAGCCAAGAAGCATTAGGTTCAGGTCAGCCCCAGCATTTT. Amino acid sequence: CASSQEALGSGQPQHF.

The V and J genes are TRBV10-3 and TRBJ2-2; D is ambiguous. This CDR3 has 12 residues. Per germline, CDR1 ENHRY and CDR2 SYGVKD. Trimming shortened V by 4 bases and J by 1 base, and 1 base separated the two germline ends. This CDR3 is CAISVNTGELFF. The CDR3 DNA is TGTGCCATCAGTGTGAACACCGGGGAGCTGTTTTTT.

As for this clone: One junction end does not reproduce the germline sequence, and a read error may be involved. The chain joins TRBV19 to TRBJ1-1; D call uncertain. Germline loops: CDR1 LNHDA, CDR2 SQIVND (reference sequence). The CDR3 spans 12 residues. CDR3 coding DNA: TGTGCCAGTAGGGCCCTGAACACTGAAACTTTCTTT. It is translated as CASRALNTETFF.

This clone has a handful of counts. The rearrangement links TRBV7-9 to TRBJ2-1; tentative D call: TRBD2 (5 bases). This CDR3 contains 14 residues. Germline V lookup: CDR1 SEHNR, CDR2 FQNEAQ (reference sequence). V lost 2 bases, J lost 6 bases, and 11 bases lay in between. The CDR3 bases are TGTGCCAGCAGCTTATCACTAGTCCCCAATGAGCAGTTCTTC. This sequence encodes CASSLSLVPNEQFF.

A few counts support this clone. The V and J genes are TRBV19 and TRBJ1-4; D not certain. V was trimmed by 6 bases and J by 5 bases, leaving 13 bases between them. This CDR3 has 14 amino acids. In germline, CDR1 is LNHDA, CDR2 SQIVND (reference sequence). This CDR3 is CASRSTALNEKLFF. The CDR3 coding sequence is TGTGCCAGTAGGTCCACAGCGTTGAATGAAAAACTGTTTTTT. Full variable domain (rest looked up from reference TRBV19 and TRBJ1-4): DGGITQSPKYLFRKEGQNVTLSCEQNLNHDAMYWYRQDPGQGLRLIYYSQIVNDFQKGDIAEGYSVSREKKESFPLTVTSAQKNPTAFYLCASRSTALNEKLFFGSGTQLSVL.

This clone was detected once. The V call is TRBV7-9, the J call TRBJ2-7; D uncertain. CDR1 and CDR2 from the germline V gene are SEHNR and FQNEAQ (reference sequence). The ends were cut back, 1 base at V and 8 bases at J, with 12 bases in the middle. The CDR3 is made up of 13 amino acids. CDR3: CASSLEVTGQQYF. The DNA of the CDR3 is TGTGCCAGCAGCTTAGAAGTAACCGGACAGCAGTACTTC.

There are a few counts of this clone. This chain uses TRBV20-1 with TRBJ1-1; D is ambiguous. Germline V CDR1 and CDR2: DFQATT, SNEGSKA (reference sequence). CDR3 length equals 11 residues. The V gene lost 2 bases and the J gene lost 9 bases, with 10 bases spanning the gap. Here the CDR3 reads CSARLLVKAFF. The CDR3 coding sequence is TGCAGTGCTAGACTACTTGTAAAAGCTTTCTTT.

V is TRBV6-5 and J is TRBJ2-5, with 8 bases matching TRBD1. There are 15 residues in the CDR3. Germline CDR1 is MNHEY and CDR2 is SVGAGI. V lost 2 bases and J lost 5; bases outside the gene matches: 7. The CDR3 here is CASSYLGQGGETQYF. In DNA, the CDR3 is TGTGCCAGCAGTTACCTTGGACAGGGTGGCGAGACCCAGTACTTC.

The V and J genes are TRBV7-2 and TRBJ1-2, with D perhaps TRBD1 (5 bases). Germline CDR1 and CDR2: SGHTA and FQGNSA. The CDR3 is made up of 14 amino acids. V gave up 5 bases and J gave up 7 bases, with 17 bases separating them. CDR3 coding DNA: TGTGCCAGCAGCACCATCACGGGGGGAAGTGGCTACACCTTC. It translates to CASSTITGGSGYTF.